The rows below give T cell receptor beta chains drawn from one sample of a study of cytomegalovirus exposure and HLA in healthy donors. The repertoire was sequenced with immunoSEQ multiplex PCR; TCRdb's copy has only in-frame clones and lacks some. Of about 89,000 clones in the sample, over 75% were seen once. The material sequenced was PBMCs. These receptors were taken from a female donor in good health and CMV-seropositive. The CDR3 runs from the conserved cysteine through the conserved F or W. A D gene is named only where the DNA matches it firmly. A clone size is listed for some rows: how often the clone was seen (once, few, many), or a class if it is expanded.

CASRLAGQETQYF	TGTGCCAGTAGACTAGCGGGCCAAGAGACCCAGTACTTC	TRBJ2-5	NA	TRBV19	TRBD2
CAWAGALVDTQYF	TGTGCCTGGGCGGGGGCTCTGGTAGATACGCAGTATTTT	TRBJ2-3	NA	TRBV30	NA
CASSEYGTEGGYTF	TGTGCCAGCAGTGAATATGGGACAGAGGGTGGCTACACCTTC	TRBJ1-2	once	TRBV6-1	TRBD1
CASSLGQGISPLHF	TGTGCCAGCAGTCTCGGACAGGGGATTTCACCCCTCCACTTT	TRBJ1-6	NA	TRBV2	TRBD1
CASSRHTLDRLELSPIPTIEAFF	TGTGCCAGCAGCCGTCATACCTTGGACAGACTCGAACTTTCTCCCATCCCCACCATCGAAGCTTTCTTT	TRBJ1-1	NA	TRBV4-2	NA
CASSLGQMNTEAFF	TGTGCCAGCAGTTTGGGACAGATGAACACTGAAGCTTTCTTT	TRBJ1-1	NA	TRBV28	TRBD1
CASSPLRTSYEQYF	TGTGCCAGCAGCCCCCTCCGGACATCCTACGAGCAGTACTTC	TRBJ2-7	NA	TRBV7-9	NA
CASSMGGVRYEQYF	TGTGCCAGTAGTATGGGAGGGGTCAGATACGAGCAGTACTTC	TRBJ2-7	NA	TRBV19	TRBD2
CASSYTGQGNEQYF	TGTGCCAGCAGTTACACGGGACAGGGGAATGAGCAGTACTTC	TRBJ2-7	NA	TRBV6-6	TRBD1
CASSPRLAGWEQYF	TGTGCCAGCAGCCCTCGACTAGCGGGATGGGAACAGTACTTC	TRBJ2-7	NA	TRBV9	TRBD2
CASNSQGNSPLHF	TGTGCCAGCAATTCTCAGGGGAATTCACCCCTCCACTTT	TRBJ1-6	NA	TRBV2	NA
CASRLSGAPSSYEQYF	TGTGCCAGTAGGCTGAGCGGGGCCCCTAGCTCCTACGAGCAGTACTTC	TRBJ2-7	NA	TRBV19	TRBD2
CASSDSQVVSYEQYF	TGTGCCAGCAGTGACTCGCAAGTAGTATCCTACGAGCAGTACTTC	TRBJ2-7	NA	TRBV6-1	NA
CSVGEHTGLSREQYF	TGCAGCGTTGGAGAGCATACAGGGCTCTCTCGCGAGCAGTACTTC	TRBJ2-7	NA	TRBV29-1	NA
CASSLAREGPNYGYTF	TGCGCCAGCAGCTTGGCCAGGGAGGGACCCAACTATGGCTACACCTTC	TRBJ1-2	NA	TRBV5-1	NA
CAVGRARLGNEQFF	TGTGCGGTCGGGAGGGCCCGGCTGGGGAATGAGCAGTTCTTC	TRBJ2-1	NA	TRBV7-9	TRBD2
CASSLIKTTSGSNEQFF	TGTGCCAGCAGCCTGATAAAGACGACTAGCGGGAGCAATGAGCAGTTCTTC	TRBJ2-1	NA	TRBV7-3	TRBD2
CACSGDTPYEQYF	TGTGCCTGTTCAGGGGACACCCCCTACGAGCAGTACTTC	TRBJ2-7	once	TRBV30	NA
CASRAGTGNVADTEAFF	TGTGCCAGCAGGGCCGGGACAGGGAATGTGGCAGACACTGAAGCTTTCTTT	TRBJ1-1	NA	TRBV2	TRBD1
CRSGQTTEAFF	TGCAGGTCTGGGCAGACAACTGAAGCTTTCTTT	TRBJ1-1	NA	TRBV20-1	NA
CASSQDQATNTGELFF	TGCGCCAGCAGCCAAGATCAGGCGACGAACACCGGGGAGCTGTTTTTT	TRBJ2-2	NA	TRBV4-1	NA
CASSPRQGAVTNEKLFF	TGTGCCAGCAGCCCCCGGCAGGGGGCAGTAACTAATGAAAAACTGTTTTTT	TRBJ1-4	NA	TRBV7-2	TRBD1
CSVGQVNTDTQYF	TGCAGCGTGGGACAGGTAAACACAGATACGCAGTATTTT	TRBJ2-3	NA	TRBV29-1	TRBD1
CASSLRGPQYEQYF	TGTGCCAGCAGCTTAAGGGGGCCACAATACGAGCAGTACTTC	TRBJ2-7	NA	TRBV7-2	TRBD1